This T cell receptor (beta chain) was observed in a study of blood T cell repertoires in COVID-19. Across the whole study: Sample material is recorded as cDNA or gDNA derived from T cells, B-cell-depleted T cells, or PBMCs.

Generated by immunoSEQ multiplex PCR, the TCRdb table keeps only in-frame clones and is missing some. The table shows over 150,000 clones, with approximately 86% occurring only once. The germline V gene encodes CDR1 MDHEN and CDR2 SYDVKM. The CDR3 is 16 amino acids. Trimming pared 4 bases from V and 4 bases from J, leaving 20 bases between. The sequence was obtained from a man in his forties with active or convalescent COVID-19. The source material was peripheral blood. The chain employs TRBV28 and TRBJ2-7; D is unclear. The CDR3 DNA reads TGTGCCAGCAGTTCCCCTAACACAGACCTTAGGTACGAGCAGTACTTC. Amino acids: CASSSPNTDLRYEQYF.